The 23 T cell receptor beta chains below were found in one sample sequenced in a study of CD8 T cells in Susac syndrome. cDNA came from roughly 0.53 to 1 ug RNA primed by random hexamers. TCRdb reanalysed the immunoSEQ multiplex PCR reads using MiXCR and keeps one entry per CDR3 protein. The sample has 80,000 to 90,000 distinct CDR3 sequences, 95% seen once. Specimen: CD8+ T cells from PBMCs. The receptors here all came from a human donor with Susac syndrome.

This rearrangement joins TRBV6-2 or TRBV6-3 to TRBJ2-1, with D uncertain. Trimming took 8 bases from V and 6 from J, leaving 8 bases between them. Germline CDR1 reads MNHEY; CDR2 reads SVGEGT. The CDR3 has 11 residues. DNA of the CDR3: TGTGCCAGCGGCAGCTCCAATGAGCAGTTCTTC. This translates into CASGSSNEQFF.

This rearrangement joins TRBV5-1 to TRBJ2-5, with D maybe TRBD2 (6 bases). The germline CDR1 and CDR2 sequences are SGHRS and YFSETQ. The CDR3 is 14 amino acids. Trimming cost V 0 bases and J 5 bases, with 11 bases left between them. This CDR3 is CASSLVLASETQYF. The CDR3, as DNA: TGCGCCAGCAGCTTGGTACTAGCATCGGAGACCCAGTACTTC. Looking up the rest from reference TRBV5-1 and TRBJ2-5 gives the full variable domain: KAGVTQTPRYLIKTRGQQVTLSCSPISGHRSVSWYQQTPGQGLQFLFEYFSETQRNKGNFPGRFSGRQFSNSRSEMNVSTLELGDSALYLCASSLVLASETQYFGPGTRLLVL.

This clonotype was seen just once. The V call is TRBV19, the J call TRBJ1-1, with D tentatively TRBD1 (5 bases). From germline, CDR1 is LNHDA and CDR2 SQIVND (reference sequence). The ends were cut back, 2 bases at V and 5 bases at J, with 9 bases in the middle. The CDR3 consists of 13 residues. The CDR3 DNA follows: TGTGCCAGTAGTATATCGGGGCTAACTGAAGCTTTCTTT. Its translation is CASSISGLTEAFF.

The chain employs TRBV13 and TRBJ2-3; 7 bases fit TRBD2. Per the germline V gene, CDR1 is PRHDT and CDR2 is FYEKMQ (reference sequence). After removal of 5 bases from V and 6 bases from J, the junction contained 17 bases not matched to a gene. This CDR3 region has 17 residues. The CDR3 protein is CASSSIVAGHPPDTQYF. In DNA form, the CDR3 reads TGTGCCAGCAGCAGCATAGTAGCGGGCCACCCGCCGGATACGCAGTATTTT. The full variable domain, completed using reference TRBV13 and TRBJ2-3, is AAGVIQSPRHLIKEKRETATLKCYPIPRHDTVYWYQQGPGQDPQFLISFYEKMQSDKGSIPDRFSAQQFSDYHSELNMSSLELGDSALYFCASSSIVAGHPPDTQYFGPGTRLTVL.

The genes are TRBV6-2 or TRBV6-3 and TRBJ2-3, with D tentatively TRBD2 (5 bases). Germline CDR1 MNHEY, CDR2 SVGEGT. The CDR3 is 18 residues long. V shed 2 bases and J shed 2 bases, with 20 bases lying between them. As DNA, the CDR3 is TGTGCCAGCAGTTACGCGGTATTCGGACTCACGACCACAGATACGCAGTATTTT. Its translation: CASSYAVFGLTTTDTQYF.

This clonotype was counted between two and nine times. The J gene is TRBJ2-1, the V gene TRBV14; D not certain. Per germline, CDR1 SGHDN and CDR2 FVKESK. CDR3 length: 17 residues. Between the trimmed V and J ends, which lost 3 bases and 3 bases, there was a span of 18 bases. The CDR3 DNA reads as TGTGCCAGCAGCCACCCATCCGGCCCTCTGATCTACAATGAGCAGTTCTTC. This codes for CASSHPSGPLIYNEQFF.

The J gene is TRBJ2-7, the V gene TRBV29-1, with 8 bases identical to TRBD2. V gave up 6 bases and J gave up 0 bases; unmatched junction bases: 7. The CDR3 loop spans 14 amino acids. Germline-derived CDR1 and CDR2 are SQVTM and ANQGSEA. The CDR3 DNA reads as TGCAGCGTCTTACTAGCGGCAAGCTCCTACGAGCAGTACTTC. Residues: CSVLLAASSYEQYF.

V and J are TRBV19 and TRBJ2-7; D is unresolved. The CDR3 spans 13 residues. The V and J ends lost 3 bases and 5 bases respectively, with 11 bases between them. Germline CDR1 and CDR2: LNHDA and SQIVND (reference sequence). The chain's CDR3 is CASSIYLDDEQYF. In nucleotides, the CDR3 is TGTGCCAGTAGTATTTACCTCGACGACGAGCAGTACTTC. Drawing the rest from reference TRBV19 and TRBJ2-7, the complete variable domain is DGGITQSPKYLFRKEGQNVTLSCEQNLNHDAMYWYRQDPGQGLRLIYYSQIVNDFQKGDIAEGYSVSREKKESFPLTVTSAQKNPTAFYLCASSIYLDDEQYFGPGTRLTVT.

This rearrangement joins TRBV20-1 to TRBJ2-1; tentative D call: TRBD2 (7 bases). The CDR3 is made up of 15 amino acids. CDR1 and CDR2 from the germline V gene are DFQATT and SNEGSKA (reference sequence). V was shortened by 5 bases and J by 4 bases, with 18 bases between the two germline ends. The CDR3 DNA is TGCAGTGCTCAAGGGGGGGAGAACGGTTACAATGAGCAGTTCTTC. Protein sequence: CSAQGGENGYNEQFF.

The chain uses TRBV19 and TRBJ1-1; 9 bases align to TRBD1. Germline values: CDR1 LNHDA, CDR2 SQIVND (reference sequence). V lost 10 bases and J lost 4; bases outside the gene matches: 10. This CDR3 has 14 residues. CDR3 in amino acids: CAINTGTGSTEAFF. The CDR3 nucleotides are TGTGCCATCAACACCGGGACAGGGAGCACTGAAGCTTTCTTT.

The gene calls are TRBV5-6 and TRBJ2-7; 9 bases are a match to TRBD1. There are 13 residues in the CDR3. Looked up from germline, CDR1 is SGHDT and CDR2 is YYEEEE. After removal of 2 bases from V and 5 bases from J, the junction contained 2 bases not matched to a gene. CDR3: CASSFGQGNEQYF. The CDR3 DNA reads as TGTGCCAGCAGCTTTGGACAGGGGAACGAGCAGTACTTC.

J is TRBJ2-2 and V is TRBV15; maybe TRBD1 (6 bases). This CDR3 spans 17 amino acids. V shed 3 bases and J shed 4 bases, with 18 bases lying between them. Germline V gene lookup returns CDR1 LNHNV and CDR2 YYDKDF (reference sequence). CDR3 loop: CATSSQIKTGGTGELFF. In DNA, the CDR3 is TGTGCCACCAGCAGCCAGATTAAGACAGGCGGCACCGGGGAGCTGTTTTTT.

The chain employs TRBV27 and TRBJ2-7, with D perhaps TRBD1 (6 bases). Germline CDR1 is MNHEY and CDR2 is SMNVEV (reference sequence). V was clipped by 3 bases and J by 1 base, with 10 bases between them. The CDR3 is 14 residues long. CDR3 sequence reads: CASSLTGLSYEQYF. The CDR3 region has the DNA TGTGCCAGCAGTTTGACAGGACTTTCCTACGAGCAGTACTTC.

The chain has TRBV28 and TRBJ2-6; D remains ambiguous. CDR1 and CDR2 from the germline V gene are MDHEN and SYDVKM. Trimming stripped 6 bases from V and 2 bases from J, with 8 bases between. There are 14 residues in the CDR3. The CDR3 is CASSPSTGANVLTF. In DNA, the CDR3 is TGTGCCAGCAGCCCATCGACTGGGGCCAACGTCCTGACTTTC.

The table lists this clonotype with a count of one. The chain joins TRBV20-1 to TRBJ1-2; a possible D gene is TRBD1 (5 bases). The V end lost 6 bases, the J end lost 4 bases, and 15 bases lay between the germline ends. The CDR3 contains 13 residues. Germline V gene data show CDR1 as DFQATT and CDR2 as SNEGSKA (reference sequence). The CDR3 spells CSAPDPGGYGYTF. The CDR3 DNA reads TGCAGTGCCCCAGACCCTGGGGGCTATGGCTACACCTTC.

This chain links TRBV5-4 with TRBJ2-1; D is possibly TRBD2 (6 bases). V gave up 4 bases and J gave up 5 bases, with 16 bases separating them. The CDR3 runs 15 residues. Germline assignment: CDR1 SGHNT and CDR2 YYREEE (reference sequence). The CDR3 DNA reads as TGTGCCAGCAGCCTGACTAGGGCAGGAAACAATGAGCAGTTCTTC. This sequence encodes CASSLTRAGNNEQFF. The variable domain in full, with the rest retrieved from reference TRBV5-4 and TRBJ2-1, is ETGVTQSPTHLIKTRGQQVTLRCSSQSGHNTVSWYQQALGQGPQFIFQYYREEENGRGNFPPRFSGLQFPNYSSELNVNALELDDSALYLCASSLTRAGNNEQFFGPGTRLTVL.

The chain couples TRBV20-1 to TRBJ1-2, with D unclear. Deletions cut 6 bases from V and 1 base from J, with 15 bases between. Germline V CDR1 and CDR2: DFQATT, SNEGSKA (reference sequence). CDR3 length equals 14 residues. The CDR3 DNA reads TGCAGTGCCGAATGGACGGGCGGTAACTATGGCTACACCTTC. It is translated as CSAEWTGGNYGYTF.

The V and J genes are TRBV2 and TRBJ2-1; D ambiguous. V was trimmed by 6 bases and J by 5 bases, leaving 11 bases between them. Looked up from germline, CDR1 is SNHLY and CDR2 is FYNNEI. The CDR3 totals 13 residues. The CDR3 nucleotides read TGTGCCAGCAGCCTAGGGAATAACAATGAGCAGTTCTTC. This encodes CASSLGNNNEQFF.

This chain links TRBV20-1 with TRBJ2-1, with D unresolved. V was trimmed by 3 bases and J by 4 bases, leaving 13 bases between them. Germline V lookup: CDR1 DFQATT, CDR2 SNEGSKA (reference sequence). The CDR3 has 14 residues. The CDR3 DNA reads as TGCAGTGCTAGGGAGCAGGATCAGTACAATGAGCAGTTCTTC. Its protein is CSAREQDQYNEQFF.

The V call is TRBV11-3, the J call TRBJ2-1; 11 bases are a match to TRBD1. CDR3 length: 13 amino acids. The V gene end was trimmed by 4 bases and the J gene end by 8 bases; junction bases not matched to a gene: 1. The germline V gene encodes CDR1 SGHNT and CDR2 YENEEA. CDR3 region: CASSSGQGDEQFF. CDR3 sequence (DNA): TGTGCCAGCAGCTCGGGACAGGGGGATGAGCAGTTCTTC.

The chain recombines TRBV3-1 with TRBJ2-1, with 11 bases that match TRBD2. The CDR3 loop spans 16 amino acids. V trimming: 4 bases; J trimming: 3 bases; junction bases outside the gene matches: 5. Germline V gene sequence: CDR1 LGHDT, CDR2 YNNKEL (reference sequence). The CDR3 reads CASSPELAGVYNEQFF. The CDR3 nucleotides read TGTGCCAGCAGCCCAGAACTAGCGGGGGTCTACAATGAGCAGTTCTTC.

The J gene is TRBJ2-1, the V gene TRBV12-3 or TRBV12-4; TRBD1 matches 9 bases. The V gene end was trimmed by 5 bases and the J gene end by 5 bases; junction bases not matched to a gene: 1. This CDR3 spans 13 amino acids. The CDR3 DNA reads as TGTGCCAGCAGTGACAGGGGGGACAATGAGCAGTTCTTC. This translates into CASSDRGDNEQFF.

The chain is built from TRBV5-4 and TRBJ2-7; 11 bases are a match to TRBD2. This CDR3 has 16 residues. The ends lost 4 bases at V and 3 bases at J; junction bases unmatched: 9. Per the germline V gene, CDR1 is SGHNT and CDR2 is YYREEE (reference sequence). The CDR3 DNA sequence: TGTGCCAGCAGCGGGGACTCGGGACTAGCGGTCTACGAGCAGTACTTC. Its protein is CASSGDSGLAVYEQYF.